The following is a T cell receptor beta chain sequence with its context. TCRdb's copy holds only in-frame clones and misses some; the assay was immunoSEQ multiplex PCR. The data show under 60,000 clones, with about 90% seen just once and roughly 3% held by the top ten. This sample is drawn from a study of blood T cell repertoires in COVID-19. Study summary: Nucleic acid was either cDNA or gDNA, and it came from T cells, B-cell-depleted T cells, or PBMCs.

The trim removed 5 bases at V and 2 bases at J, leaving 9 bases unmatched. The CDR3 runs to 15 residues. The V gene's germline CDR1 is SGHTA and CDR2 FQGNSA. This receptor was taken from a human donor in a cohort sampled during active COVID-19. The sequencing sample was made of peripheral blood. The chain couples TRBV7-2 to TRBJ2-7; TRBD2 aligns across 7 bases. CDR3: CASSPVRDYPYEQYF. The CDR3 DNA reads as TGTGCCAGCAGCCCAGTCCGGGACTATCCCTACGAGCAGTACTTC. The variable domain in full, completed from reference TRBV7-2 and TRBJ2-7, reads GAGVSQSPSNKVTEKGKDVELRCDPISGHTALYWYRQSLGQGLEFLIYFQGNSAPDKSGLPSDRFSAERTGGSVSTLTIQRTQQEDSAVYLCASSPVRDYPYEQYFGPGTRLTVT.